The clone carrying this T cell receptor beta chain was seen a few times. The V end was cut by 0 bases, the J end by 1 base, with 7 bases between. The CDR3 is made up of 14 amino acids. Germline CDR1 reads DFQATT; CDR2 reads SNEGSKA (reference sequence). Each cDNA held unique molecular identifiers, and template switching gave it a universal primer site. TCRdb re-called the 5' RACE reads through MiXCR, storing one row per CDR3 protein. This repertoire shows roughly 720,000 distinct CDR3 sequences, roughly 18% found once; its top ten account for roughly 14%. The data are from a study of identical twins. These same data were also listed under a study on T cells expressing NK-cell markers. This second study notes: Eight donors were sequenced, seven testing HCMV-seropositive and one testing seronegative. CD8+ T cells in over 5 donors included dominant NKG2C+ clonotypes at roughly 1.0-8%.

The sequenced sample was PBMCs. The chain uses TRBV20-1 and TRBJ1-5; D is perhaps TRBD1 (5 bases). This clonotype was obtained from a woman younger than 35 in good health. The CDR3 loop is CSAREWDSNQPQHF. The CDR3 DNA is TGCAGTGCTAGAGAGTGGGACAGCAATCAGCCCCAGCATTTT.